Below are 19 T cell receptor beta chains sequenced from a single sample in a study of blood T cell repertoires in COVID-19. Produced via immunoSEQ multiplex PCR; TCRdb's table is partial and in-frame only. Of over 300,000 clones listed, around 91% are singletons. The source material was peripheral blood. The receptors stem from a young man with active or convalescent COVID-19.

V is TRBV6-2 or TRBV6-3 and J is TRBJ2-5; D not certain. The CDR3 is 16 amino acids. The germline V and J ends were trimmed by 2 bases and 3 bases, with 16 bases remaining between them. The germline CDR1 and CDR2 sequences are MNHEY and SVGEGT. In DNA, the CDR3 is TGTGCCAGCAGTTACGACACCCAAAAGTCTAAAGAGACCCAGTACTTC. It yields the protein CASSYDTQKSKETQYF.

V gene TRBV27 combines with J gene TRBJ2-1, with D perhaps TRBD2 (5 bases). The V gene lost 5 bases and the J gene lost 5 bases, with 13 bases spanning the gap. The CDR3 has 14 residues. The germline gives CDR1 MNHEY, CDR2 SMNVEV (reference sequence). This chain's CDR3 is CASSQTDGNNEQFF. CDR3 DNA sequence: TGTGCCAGCAGTCAAACCGACGGGAACAATGAGCAGTTCTTC.

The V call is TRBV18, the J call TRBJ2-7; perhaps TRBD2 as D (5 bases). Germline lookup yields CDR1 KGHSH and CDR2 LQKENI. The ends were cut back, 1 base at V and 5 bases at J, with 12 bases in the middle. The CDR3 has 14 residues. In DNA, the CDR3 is TGTGCCAGCTCACCACGCCGGGGAAGCGACGAGCAGTACTTC. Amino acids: CASSPRRGSDEQYF.

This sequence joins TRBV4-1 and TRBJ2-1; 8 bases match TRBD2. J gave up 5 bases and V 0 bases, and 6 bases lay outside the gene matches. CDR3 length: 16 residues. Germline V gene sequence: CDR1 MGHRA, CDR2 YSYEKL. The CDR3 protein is CASSQDLALADNEQFF. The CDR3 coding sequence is TGCGCCAGCAGCCAAGATCTGGCACTAGCGGACAATGAGCAGTTCTTC.

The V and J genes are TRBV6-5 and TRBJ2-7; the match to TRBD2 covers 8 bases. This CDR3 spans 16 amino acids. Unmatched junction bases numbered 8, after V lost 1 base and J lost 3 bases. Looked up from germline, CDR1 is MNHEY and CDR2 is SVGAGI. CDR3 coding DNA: TGTGCCAGCAGTTACTTCTTCCCAGCGGGGGACTACGAGCAGTACTTC. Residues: CASSYFFPAGDYEQYF.

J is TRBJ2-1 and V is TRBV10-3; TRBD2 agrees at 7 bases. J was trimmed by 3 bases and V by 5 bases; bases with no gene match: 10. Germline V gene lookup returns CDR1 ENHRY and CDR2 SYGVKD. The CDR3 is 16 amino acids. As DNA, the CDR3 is TGTGCCATCAGTTCTTACAGCGGGGTTGACTACAATGAGCAGTTCTTC. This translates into CAISSYSGVDYNEQFF.

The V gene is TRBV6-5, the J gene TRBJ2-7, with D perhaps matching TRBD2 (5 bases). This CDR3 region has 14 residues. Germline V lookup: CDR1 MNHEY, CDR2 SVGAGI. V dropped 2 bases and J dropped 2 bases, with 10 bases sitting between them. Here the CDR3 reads CASSYQRKAYEQYF. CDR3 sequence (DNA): TGTGCCAGCAGTTACCAGCGGAAAGCCTACGAGCAGTACTTC.

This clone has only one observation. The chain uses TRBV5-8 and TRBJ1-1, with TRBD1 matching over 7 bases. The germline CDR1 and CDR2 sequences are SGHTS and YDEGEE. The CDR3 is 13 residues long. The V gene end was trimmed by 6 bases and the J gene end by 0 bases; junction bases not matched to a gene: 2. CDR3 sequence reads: CASKGQLNTEAFF. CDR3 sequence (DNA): TGTGCCAGCAAGGGACAGTTGAACACTGAAGCTTTCTTT.

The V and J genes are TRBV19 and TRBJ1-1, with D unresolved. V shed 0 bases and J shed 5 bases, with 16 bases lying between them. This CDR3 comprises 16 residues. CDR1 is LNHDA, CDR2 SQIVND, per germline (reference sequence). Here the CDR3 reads CASSIDARQVWTEAFF. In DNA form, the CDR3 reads TGTGCCAGTAGTATAGATGCAAGGCAGGTTTGGACTGAAGCTTTCTTT. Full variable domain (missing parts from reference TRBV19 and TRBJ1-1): DGGITQSPKYLFRKEGQNVTLSCEQNLNHDAMYWYRQDPGQGLRLIYYSQIVNDFQKGDIAEGYSVSREKKESFPLTVTSAQKNPTAFYLCASSIDARQVWTEAFFGQGTRLTVV.

The CDR3 region has the DNA TGTGCCACCAGCAGAGATGGGACACTGAACACCGGGGAGCTGTTTTTT. Protein sequence: CATSRDGTLNTGELFF. The J gene is TRBJ2-2, the V gene TRBV15; TRBD1 is a possible D gene (6 bases). The germline CDR1 and CDR2 sequences are LNHNV and YYDKDF (reference sequence). V dropped 0 bases and J dropped 1 base, with 9 bases sitting between them. This CDR3 comprises 16 residues.

The CDR3 DNA follows: TGTGCCAGCAGCCCCTGGGACAGTTCTTATAATTCACCCCTCCACTTT. It yields the protein CASSPWDSSYNSPLHF. The gene calls are TRBV9 and TRBJ1-6; 7 bases are a match to TRBD1. The CDR3 spans 16 residues. V shed 4 bases and J 4 bases; nucleotides not matched to a gene: 8. In germline, CDR1 is SGDLS, CDR2 YYNGEE.

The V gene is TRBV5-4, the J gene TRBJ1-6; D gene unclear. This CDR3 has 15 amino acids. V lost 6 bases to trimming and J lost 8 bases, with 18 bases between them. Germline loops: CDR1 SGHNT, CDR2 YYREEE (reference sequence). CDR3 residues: CASTQNVRSDSPLHF. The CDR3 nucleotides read TGTGCCAGCACCCAAAACGTTAGGAGCGATTCACCCCTCCACTTT.

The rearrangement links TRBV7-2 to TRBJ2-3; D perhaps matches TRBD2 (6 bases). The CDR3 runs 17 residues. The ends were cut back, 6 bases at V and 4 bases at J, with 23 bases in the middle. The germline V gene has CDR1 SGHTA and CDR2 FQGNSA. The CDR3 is CASRIFRDGSSSDTQYF. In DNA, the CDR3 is TGTGCCAGCAGGATATTCCGGGACGGGAGTTCTTCAGATACGCAGTATTTT.

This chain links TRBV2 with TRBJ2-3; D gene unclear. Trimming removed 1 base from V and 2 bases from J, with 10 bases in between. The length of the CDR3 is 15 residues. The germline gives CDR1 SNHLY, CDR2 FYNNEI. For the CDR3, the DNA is TGTGCCAGCAGTGAAGAATTGGCTGCCACAGATACGCAGTATTTT. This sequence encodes CASSEELAATDTQYF.

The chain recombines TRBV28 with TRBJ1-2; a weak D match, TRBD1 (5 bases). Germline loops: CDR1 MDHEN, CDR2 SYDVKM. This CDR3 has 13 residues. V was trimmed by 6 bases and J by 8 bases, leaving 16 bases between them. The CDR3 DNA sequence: TGTGCCAGCAGGGGCAGGGTGTCGGAAGGCTACACCTTC. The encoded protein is CASRGRVSEGYTF.

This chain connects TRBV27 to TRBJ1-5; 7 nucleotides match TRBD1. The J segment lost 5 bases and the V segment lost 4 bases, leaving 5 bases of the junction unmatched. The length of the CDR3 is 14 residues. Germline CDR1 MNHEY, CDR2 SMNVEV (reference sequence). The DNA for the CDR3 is TGTGCCAGCAGTTGGGGACAGAATGATCAGCCCCAGCATTTT. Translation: CASSWGQNDQPQHF.

This CDR3 reads CASSPRGGSSTEAFF. CDR3 in DNA: TGTGCCAGCAGTCCCCGCGGGGGCAGTAGCACTGAAGCTTTCTTT. The chain combines TRBV28 with TRBJ1-1, with D perhaps TRBD1 (6 bases). From germline, CDR1 is MDHEN and CDR2 SYDVKM. The V end lost 5 bases, the J end lost 4 bases, and 17 bases lay between the germline ends. The length of the CDR3 is 15 residues.

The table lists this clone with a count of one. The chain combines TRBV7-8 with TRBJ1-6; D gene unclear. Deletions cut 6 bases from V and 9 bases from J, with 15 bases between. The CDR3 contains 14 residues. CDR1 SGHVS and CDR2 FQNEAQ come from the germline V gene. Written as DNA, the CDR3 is TGTGCCAGCAGAGCCCCCACGTCCTCTTCACCCCTCCACTTT. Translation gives CASRAPTSSSPLHF. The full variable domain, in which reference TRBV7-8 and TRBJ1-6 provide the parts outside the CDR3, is GAGVSQSPRYKVAKRGQDVALRCDPISGHVSLFWYQQALGQGPEFLTYFQNEAQLDKSGLPSDRFFAERPEGSVSTLKIQRTQQEDSAVYLCASRAPTSSSPLHFGNGTRLTVT.

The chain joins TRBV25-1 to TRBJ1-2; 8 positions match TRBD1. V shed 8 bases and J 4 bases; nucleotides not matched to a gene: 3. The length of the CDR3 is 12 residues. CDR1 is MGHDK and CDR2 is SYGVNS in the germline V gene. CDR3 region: CASGDRGYGYTF. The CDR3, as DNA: TGTGCCAGCGGAGACAGGGGCTATGGCTACACCTTC.